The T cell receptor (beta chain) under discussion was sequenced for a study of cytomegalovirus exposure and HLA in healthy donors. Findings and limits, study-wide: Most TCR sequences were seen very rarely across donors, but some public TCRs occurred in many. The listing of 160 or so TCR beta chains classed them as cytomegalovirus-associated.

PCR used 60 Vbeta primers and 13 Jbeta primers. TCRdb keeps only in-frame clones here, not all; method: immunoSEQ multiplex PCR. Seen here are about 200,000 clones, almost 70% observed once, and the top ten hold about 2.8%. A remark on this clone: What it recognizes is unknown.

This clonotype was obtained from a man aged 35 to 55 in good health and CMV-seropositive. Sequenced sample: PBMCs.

CDR3 residues: CASSFRDSQETQYF. The DNA for the CDR3 is TGTGCCAGCAGTTTCCGGGACAGCCAAGAGACCCAGTACTTC. The chain joins TRBV27 to TRBJ2-5; 7 bases match TRBD1. Germline V gene lookup returns CDR1 MNHEY and CDR2 SMNVEV (reference sequence). The junction had 2 bases not matched to a gene; V was cut back by 3 bases and J by 1 base. This CDR3 has 14 residues.